Listed below are T cell receptor beta chains from one sample, sequenced in a study of blood T cells in healthy people across ages. One entry per CDR3 protein, called by TCRdb with MiXCR from the 5' RACE reads. In the table there are about 1.4 million distinct CDR3 sequences, approximately 59% of which are singletons. Specimen: blood. These receptors came from a man between 18 and 35 years old in good health. Both conserved end residues are part of each CDR3. D genes are given only for firm matches. The size entry is marked missing in some rows and otherwise reads once, few, many or a size class.

j_gene: TRBJ2-3; d_gene: TRBD2; v_gene: TRBV6-6; abundance: -; CDR3nt: TGTGCCAGCAGTCGGCGGGAGGGGGCTTATACGCAGTATTTT; CDR3aa: CASSRREGAYTQYF
j_gene: TRBJ1-1; d_gene: -; v_gene: TRBV7-9; abundance: -; CDR3nt: TGTGCCAGCAGCTTATTACAGGGAGGCACTGAAGCTTTCTTT; CDR3aa: CASSLLQGGTEAFF
j_gene: TRBJ2-4; d_gene: TRBD2; v_gene: TRBV27; abundance: few; CDR3nt: TGTGCCAGCAGTTTGGGTTCGGGCGGGAGGTCCCGGGAGCAGTACTTC; CDR3aa: CASSLGSGGRSREQYF
j_gene: TRBJ1-1; d_gene: TRBD1; v_gene: TRBV6-6; abundance: -; CDR3nt: TGTGCCAGCAGTTATTCCACAGACAGGGGCCACACTGAAGCTTTCTTT; CDR3aa: CASSYSTDRGHTEAFF
j_gene: TRBJ1-2; d_gene: -; v_gene: TRBV13; abundance: few; CDR3nt: TGTGCCAGCAGCGAGGGGCGGGAAGGCTACACCTTC; CDR3aa: CASSEGREGYTF
j_gene: TRBJ2-1; d_gene: -; v_gene: TRBV20-1; abundance: -; CDR3nt: TGCAGTGCCAGTCCCGCCAACTCCTACAATGAGCAGTTCTTC; CDR3aa: CSASPANSYNEQFF
j_gene: TRBJ2-7; d_gene: -; v_gene: TRBV5-1; abundance: -; CDR3nt: TGCGCCAGCGGTGAGGGGACGGACGAGCAGTACTTC; CDR3aa: CASGEGTDEQYF
j_gene: TRBJ1-2; d_gene: -; v_gene: TRBV29-1; abundance: -; CDR3nt: TGCAGCGTTGAAGATCGGGGGACATCGCCGTGGGGCTACACCTTC; CDR3aa: CSVEDRGTSPWGYTF
j_gene: TRBJ1-2; d_gene: -; v_gene: TRBV3-1; abundance: -; CDR3nt: TGTGCCACCTCAGACACCGGCTATGGCTACACCTTC; CDR3aa: CATSDTGYGYTF
j_gene: TRBJ2-5; d_gene: -; v_gene: TRBV7-6; abundance: -; CDR3nt: TGTGCCAGCAGCTTAGACAGGCCAAGGGAGGAGACCCAGTACTTC; CDR3aa: CASSLDRPREETQYF
j_gene: TRBJ1-5; d_gene: TRBD1; v_gene: TRBV28; abundance: -; CDR3nt: TGTGCCAGCAGCCCCGCCCGACAGGGAAGTGGTAAGCCCCAGCATTTT; CDR3aa: CASSPARQGSGKPQHF
j_gene: TRBJ2-7; d_gene: -; v_gene: TRBV4-1; abundance: few; CDR3nt: TGCGCCAGCAGCCAAAGCGACCAGACATCCTACGAGCAGTACTTC; CDR3aa: CASSQSDQTSYEQYF
j_gene: TRBJ2-7; d_gene: -; v_gene: TRBV24-1; abundance: -; CDR3nt: TGTGCCACCAGTGATACCTGGACAGTCTACAATGAGCAGTACTTC; CDR3aa: CATSDTWTVYNEQYF
j_gene: TRBJ1-6; d_gene: -; v_gene: TRBV4-2; abundance: -; CDR3nt: TGTGCCAGCAGCATGCAGACGGCAGATAATTCACCCCTCCACTTT; CDR3aa: CASSMQTADNSPLHF
j_gene: TRBJ2-3; d_gene: TRBD2; v_gene: TRBV25-1; abundance: -; CDR3nt: TGTGCCAGCAGTGAATATATTACTAGCGGGAACACAGATACGCAGTATTTT; CDR3aa: CASSEYITSGNTDTQYF
j_gene: TRBJ1-1; d_gene: TRBD1; v_gene: TRBV7-2; abundance: -; CDR3nt: TGTGCCAGCAGCCCGCTGAGGACAGGGCCGATGAACACTGAAGCTTTCTTT; CDR3aa: CASSPLRTGPMNTEAFF
j_gene: TRBJ2-7; d_gene: TRBD1; v_gene: TRBV2; abundance: -; CDR3nt: TGTGCCAGCAGGGATAGGACAGGGAACAATGAGCAGTACTTC; CDR3aa: CASRDRTGNNEQYF
j_gene: TRBJ1-5; d_gene: -; v_gene: TRBV4-1; abundance: -; CDR3nt: TGCGCCAGCAGCCAAGGTCCAGATCAGCCCCAGCATTTT; CDR3aa: CASSQGPDQPQHF
j_gene: TRBJ1-2; d_gene: TRBD1; v_gene: TRBV6-5; abundance: -; CDR3nt: TGTGCCAGCAAGCTCGGGACAGGGTTTTGTGGCTACACCTTC; CDR3aa: CASKLGTGFCGYTF
j_gene: TRBJ2-2; d_gene: -; v_gene: TRBV4-3; abundance: -; CDR3nt: TGCGCCAGCAGCCGCTTGGACACCGGGGAGCTGTTTTTT; CDR3aa: CASSRLDTGELFF
j_gene: TRBJ1-2; d_gene: -; v_gene: TRBV30; abundance: -; CDR3nt: TGTGCCTGGAGTGTAGATTATGGCTACACCTTC; CDR3aa: CAWSVDYGYTF
j_gene: TRBJ2-1; d_gene: TRBD2; v_gene: TRBV7-6; abundance: -; CDR3nt: TGTGCCGGCAGCTTGGCGGGAGGGGATGAGCAGTTCTTC; CDR3aa: CAGSLAGGDEQFF
j_gene: TRBJ1-1; d_gene: TRBD1; v_gene: TRBV7-2; abundance: -; CDR3nt: TGTGCCAGCAGCCAGGGGGGGGGGCGAAGGATGAACACTGAAGCTTTCTTT; CDR3aa: CASSQGGGRRMNTEAFF
j_gene: TRBJ1-4; d_gene: -; v_gene: TRBV12-3/TRBV12-4; abundance: few; CDR3nt: TGTGCCAGCAGACTTATTTCCGATGAAAAACTGTTTTTT; CDR3aa: CASRLISDEKLFF
j_gene: TRBJ1-2; d_gene: -; v_gene: TRBV4-2; abundance: few; CDR3nt: TGTGCCAGCAGCCACGCGACGGGGAACTATGGCTACACCTTC; CDR3aa: CASSHATGNYGYTF